These 26 T cell receptor beta chains were sequenced from one sample in a study of shared clonotypes between healthy human individuals. Measured with immunoSEQ multiplex PCR; TCRdb has only the in-frame clones, and not every one. Counted here are around 530,000 clones, 70% to 80% occurring once; the ten biggest clones make up more than 10%. Sequenced input: PBMCs. The receptors originated from a woman aged 35 to 49 in good health. Some clones in this sample may be carry-over from other donors' samples.

This chain connects TRBV19 to TRBJ2-2; 10 bases agree with TRBD1. With V trimmed by 5 bases and J by 7 bases, 7 bases remained unmatched. This CDR3 contains 15 residues. Germline V lookup: CDR1 LNHDA, CDR2 SQIVND (reference sequence). CDR3 DNA sequence: TGTGCCAGTAGTTCCGGGACAGGGGTGGTCGGGGAGCTGTTTTTT. This translates into CASSSGTGVVGELFF.

The chain carries TRBV15 and TRBJ2-3, with TRBD2 identical over 14 bases. V lost 5 bases, J lost 3 bases, and 10 bases stayed unmatched. CDR1 and CDR2 (germline): LNHNV, YYDKDF (reference sequence). The CDR3 runs to 18 residues. Here the CDR3 DNA reads TGTGCCACCAGCCGTCCCGGGACTAGCGGGAGTGTTACAGATACGCAGTATTTT. This translates into CATSRPGTSGSVTDTQYF.

This rearrangement joins TRBV10-1 to TRBJ2-2; 12 positions match TRBD2. The CDR3 runs 16 residues. V lost 4 bases to trimming and J lost 6 bases; unmatched junction nucleotides: 6. Per the germline V gene, CDR1 is WNHNN and CDR2 is SYGVQD (reference sequence). DNA for the CDR3: TGCGCCAGCAGTGCCAGACTAGCGGGAGTCGCCGGGGAGCTGTTTTTT. Its protein is CASSARLAGVAGELFF.

As concerns this clone: Other DNA sequences in the sample encode the same CDR3. The chain has TRBV5-1 and TRBJ1-1, with 7 bases lining up with TRBD1. The V segment lost 0 bases and the J segment 1 base; nucleotides outside the gene matches: 0. Germline lookup yields CDR1 SGHRS and CDR2 YFSETQ. This CDR3 is 14 amino acids long. For the CDR3, the DNA is TGCGCCAGCAGCTTGGCAGGGGGGAACACTGAAGCTTTCTTT. Protein sequence: CASSLAGGNTEAFF.

The rearrangement joins TRBV5-4 to TRBJ2-1, with D uncertain. Trimming pared 4 bases from V and 7 bases from J, leaving 3 bases between. The CDR3 is 10 residues long. Germline assignment: CDR1 SGHNT and CDR2 YYREEE (reference sequence). In DNA form, the CDR3 reads TGTGCCAGCAGCGTAAATGAGCAGTTCTTC. It specifies CASSVNEQFF.

The rearrangement uses TRBV7-2 and TRBJ2-1; tentative D call: TRBD2 (5 bases). This CDR3 is 14 amino acids long. CDR1 and CDR2 from the germline V gene are SGHTA and FQGNSA. The V end lost 11 bases, the J end lost 7 bases, and 21 bases lay between the germline ends. CDR3 in DNA: TGTGCCTCCACCCCCGGGATAGCCTTGAATGAGCAGTTCTTC. Residues: CASTPGIALNEQFF. Variable domain in full (rest from reference TRBV7-2 and TRBJ2-1): GAGVSQSPSNKVTEKGKDVELRCDPISGHTALYWYRQSLGQGLEFLIYFQGNSAPDKSGLPSDRFSAERTGGSVSTLTIQRTQQEDSAVYLCASTPGIALNEQFFGPGTRLTVL.

V gene TRBV28 combines with J gene TRBJ2-4, with D possibly TRBD1 on 6 matching bases. Germline V gene data show CDR1 as MDHEN and CDR2 as SYDVKM. Trimming shortened V by 6 bases and J by 3 bases, and 18 bases separated the two germline ends. The CDR3 contains 16 residues. Here the CDR3 reads CASRANRVFGKNIQYF. The CDR3 DNA reads TGTGCCAGCAGAGCCAACAGGGTCTTCGGCAAAAACATTCAGTACTTC. Full variable domain (remainder filled in from reference TRBV28 and TRBJ2-4): DVKVTQSSRYLVKRTGEKVFLECVQDMDHENMFWYRQDPGLGLRLIYFSYDVKMKEKGDIPEGYSVSREKKERFSLILESASTNQTSMYLCASRANRVFGKNIQYFGAGTRLSVL.

This chain links TRBV7-2 with TRBJ1-2; the D gene is possibly TRBD1 (6 bases). V shed 5 bases and J shed 5 bases, with 18 bases lying between them. The CDR3 extends over 15 amino acids. Per the germline V gene, CDR1 is SGHTA and CDR2 is FQGNSA. The CDR3 nucleotides read TGTGCCAGCAGCCTTTACAGGGAAGAATGGTATGGCTACACCTTC. Its translation is CASSLYREEWYGYTF.

This clone was detected once. The chain couples TRBV29-1 to TRBJ1-4, with 8 positions matching TRBD1. V trimming: 4 bases; J trimming: 6 bases; junction bases outside the gene matches: 4. The CDR3 totals 13 residues. Per the germline V gene, CDR1 is SQVTM and CDR2 is ANQGSEA. In DNA form, the CDR3 reads TGCAGCGTTGGCCAGGGGGCGGATGAAAAACTGTTTTTT. Its translation: CSVGQGADEKLFF.

V is TRBV6-1 and J is TRBJ1-2; 7 positions agree with TRBD1. The CDR3 is 12 amino acids. Per germline, CDR1 MNHNS and CDR2 SASEGT. With V trimmed by 6 bases and J by 8 bases, 6 bases remained unmatched. The DNA of the CDR3 is TGTGCCAGCAGCTTGGACAGGTTGGGCTACACCTTC. Protein: CASSLDRLGYTF.

CDR3 amino acids: CASSHGAKGSNTEAFF. For the CDR3, the DNA is TGCGCCAGCAGTCATGGGGCCAAGGGTTCGAACACTGAAGCTTTCTTT. This chain uses TRBV23-1 with TRBJ1-1, with D possibly TRBD1 on 5 matching bases. TRBV23-1 is reported as an ORF; its role is uncertain. V lost 3 bases, J lost 1 base, and 15 bases lay in between. This CDR3 is built from 16 residues.

This clone was detected many times. The identical CDR3 is also encoded by other nucleotide sequences in the sample. V is TRBV30 and J is TRBJ1-3, with 7 bases lining up with TRBD1. Trimming cost V 7 bases and J 0 bases; bases outside gene matches: 3. CDR3 size: 13 residues. Per the germline V gene, CDR1 is GTSNPN and CDR2 is SVGIG (reference sequence). CDR3 protein: CALDRASGNTIYF. The CDR3 DNA follows: TGTGCCTTAGACAGGGCCTCTGGAAACACCATATATTTT.

This clone has only a few counts. V is TRBV18 and J is TRBJ1-5; TRBD1 matches 8 bases. Germline lookup yields CDR1 KGHSH and CDR2 LQKENI. Trimming at V came to 6 bases and at J to 0 bases, leaving 16 bases not matched to a gene. The CDR3 sequence is 19 residues long. Written as DNA, the CDR3 is TGTGCCAGCTCCTATAGCCCCGGGACAGGACGTTATAGCAATCAGCCCCAGCATTTT. This sequence encodes CASSYSPGTGRYSNQPQHF.

This clone was counted a single time. The chain joins TRBV10-1 to TRBJ2-1; D may match TRBD1 or TRBD2 (5 bases each). Germline lookup yields CDR1 WNHNN and CDR2 SYGVQD (reference sequence). Deletions cut 4 bases from V and 12 bases from J, with 16 bases between. The CDR3 runs 13 residues. CDR3: CASSVRDRDRQFF. CDR3 bases: TGCGCCAGCAGTGTCCGGGACCGGGATCGGCAGTTCTTC.

This rearrangement joins TRBV9 to TRBJ1-4; TRBD1 aligns across 8 bases. Germline lookup yields CDR1 SGDLS and CDR2 YYNGEE. The V gene end was trimmed by 3 bases and the J gene end by 6 bases; junction bases not matched to a gene: 7. The CDR3 contains 15 residues. The CDR3 is CASSAPGQVYEKLFF. The CDR3 DNA follows: TGTGCCAGCAGCGCGCCGGGACAGGTATATGAAAAACTGTTTTTT.

This sequence joins TRBV5-1 and TRBJ2-7, with D possibly matching TRBD1 (6 bases). The CDR3 is made up of 14 amino acids. Looked up from germline, CDR1 is SGHRS and CDR2 is YFSETQ. Trimming removed 4 bases at V and 4 bases at J, with 15 bases between. The CDR3 coding sequence is TGCGCCAGCAGCCCAAGGACAGAGGTTTACGAGCAGTACTTC. It translates to CASSPRTEVYEQYF.

The chain uses TRBV28 and TRBJ1-5; the D gene is possibly TRBD1 (6 bases). Germline loops: CDR1 MDHEN, CDR2 SYDVKM. The CDR3 covers 13 residues. V lost 6 bases, J lost 6 bases, and 12 bases lay in between. The CDR3, as DNA: TGTGCCAGCAGGGGGGCCATGAGTCAGCCCCAGCATTTT. Protein product: CASRGAMSQPQHF.

This clone was detected many times. The J gene is TRBJ2-3, the V gene TRBV5-1; no clear D. The CDR3 is 14 amino acids. Per the germline V gene, CDR1 is SGHRS and CDR2 is YFSETQ. Trimming removed 2 bases at V and 2 bases at J, with 9 bases between. CDR3 DNA sequence: TGCGCCAGCAGCTTCCTAAACCCCACAGATACGCAGTATTTT. This sequence encodes CASSFLNPTDTQYF.

CDR3: CASSPKSGRRSSYEQYF. Here the CDR3 DNA reads TGTGCCAGCAGCCCCAAGTCGGGCAGGCGGAGCTCCTACGAGCAGTACTTC. The chain uses TRBV7-9 and TRBJ2-7; D not certain. V gave up 5 bases and J gave up 0 bases, with 20 bases separating them. Germline V gene sequence: CDR1 SEHNR, CDR2 FQNEAQ (reference sequence). This CDR3 has 17 amino acids.

The rearrangement uses TRBV6-1 and TRBJ2-7, with 12 bases lining up with TRBD2. Losses at the gene ends were 6 bases for V and 4 bases for J; bases not matched to a gene: 7. The CDR3 is made up of 15 amino acids. Germline V gene lookup returns CDR1 MNHNS and CDR2 SASEGT. The CDR3 reads CASSPSSGRGYEQYF. The CDR3 bases are TGTGCCAGCAGCCCTTCTAGCGGGAGGGGGTACGAGCAGTACTTC.

CDR3 in DNA: TGCGCCAGCAGCCAAGATAGGGACAGGTGGGGCTACGAGCAGTACTTC. As protein: CASSQDRDRWGYEQYF. V is TRBV4-3 and J is TRBJ2-7; the match to TRBD1 covers 8 bases. The trim removed 0 bases at V and 3 bases at J, leaving 7 bases unmatched. The CDR3 is 16 amino acids. Germline CDR1 is LGHNA and CDR2 is YSLEER.

The CDR3 DNA sequence: TGTGCCAGCAGTCCGCAGTGGGCGGGATCGCACGAGCAGTACTTC. Its protein is CASSPQWAGSHEQYF. The genes are TRBV28 and TRBJ2-7; tentatively, D is TRBD2 (6 bases). This CDR3 region has 15 residues. CDR1 is MDHEN and CDR2 is SYDVKM in the germline V gene. V was clipped by 5 bases and J by 5 bases, with 19 bases between them.

This rearrangement joins TRBV28 to TRBJ1-3; maybe TRBD1 (6 bases). CDR3 length equals 16 residues. V lost 1 base and J 3 bases, leaving 13 bases between the germline ends. The germline V gene encodes CDR1 MDHEN and CDR2 SYDVKM. CDR3 in DNA: TGTGCCAGCAGTTTATCGGGGGGCTTAAGTGGAAACACCATATATTTT. It yields the protein CASSLSGGLSGNTIYF.

CDR3 loop: CAWSAFRTSGRSYEQYF. Here the CDR3 DNA reads TGTGCCTGGAGTGCCTTTCGGACTAGCGGGCGATCCTACGAGCAGTACTTC. V usage is TRBV30 and J usage is TRBJ2-7, with 11 bases fitting TRBD2. The CDR3 runs to 17 residues. The germline V gene encodes CDR1 GTSNPN and CDR2 SVGIG (reference sequence). J lost 1 base, V lost 1 base, and 9 bases had no gene match. Full variable domain (rest looked up from reference TRBV30 and TRBJ2-7): SQTIHQWPATLVQPVGSPLSLECTVEGTSNPNLYWYRQAAGRGLQLLFYSVGIGQISSEVPQNLSASRPQDRQFILSSKKLLLSDSGFYLCAWSAFRTSGRSYEQYFGPGTRLTVT.

The gene calls are TRBV2 and TRBJ1-1; D perhaps matches TRBD1 (5 bases). The CDR3 runs 14 residues. V lost 6 bases, J lost 1 base, and 12 bases lay in between. The germline V gene encodes CDR1 SNHLY and CDR2 FYNNEI. The CDR3 sequence: CASSGQGWNTEAFF. The DNA of the CDR3 is TGTGCCAGCAGCGGACAAGGGTGGAACACTGAAGCTTTCTTT. Filled out from reference TRBV2 and TRBJ1-1, the complete variable domain reads EPEVTQTPSHQVTQMGQEVILRCVPISNHLYFYWYRQILGQKVEFLVSFYNNEISEKSEIFDDQFSVERPDGSNFTLKIRSTKLEDSAMYFCASSGQGWNTEAFFGQGTRLTVV.

The table lists this clone with a count of one. J is TRBJ2-2 and V is TRBV7-8; D is uncertain. Trimming stripped 5 bases from V and 6 bases from J, with 16 bases between. Germline lookup yields CDR1 SGHVS and CDR2 FQNEAQ. This CDR3 is built from 15 residues. CDR3 DNA: TGTGCCAGCAGCAAAGAGGTGGGCTCGCCCGGGGAGCTGTTTTTT. Protein product: CASSKEVGSPGELFF.